This TCR beta chain was sequenced in a study of blood T cells in healthy people across ages. A J-beta primer mix and a sample-barcoded 5' primer were used in a second PCR of roughly 6 to 12 cycles. A tag from a template-switch adaptor with 12 random nucleotides marked each cDNA molecule. One entry per CDR3 protein results from TCRdb running MiXCR on the 5' RACE reads. The sample includes about 720,000 distinct CDR3 sequences, 22% of them seen just once. Trimming took off 6 bases at V and 13 bases at J, with 13 bases between the two ends. CDR3 size: 11 residues. This clonotype was counted only a few times. Peripheral blood was drawn, around 9.4 milliliters per donor.

Specimen: blood. This clonotype originated in a man aged 65-85 years in good health. The genes are TRBV12-3 or TRBV12-4 and TRBJ2-4; no clear D gene. This chain's CDR3 is CASSRIGRQYF. The CDR3 nucleotides are TGTGCCAGCAGCCGTATTGGACGCCAGTACTTC.